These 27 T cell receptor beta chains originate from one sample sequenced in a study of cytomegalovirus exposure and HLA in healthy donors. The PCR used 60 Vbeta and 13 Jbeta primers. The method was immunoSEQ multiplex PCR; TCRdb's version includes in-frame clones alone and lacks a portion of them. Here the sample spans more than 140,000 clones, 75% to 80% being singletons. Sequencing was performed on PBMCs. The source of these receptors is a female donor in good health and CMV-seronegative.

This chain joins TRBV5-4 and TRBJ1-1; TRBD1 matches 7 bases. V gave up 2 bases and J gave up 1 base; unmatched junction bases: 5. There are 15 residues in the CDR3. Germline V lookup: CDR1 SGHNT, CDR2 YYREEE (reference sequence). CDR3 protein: CASSFLGQTNTEAFF. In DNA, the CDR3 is TGTGCCAGCAGCTTCTTGGGACAGACGAACACTGAAGCTTTCTTT.

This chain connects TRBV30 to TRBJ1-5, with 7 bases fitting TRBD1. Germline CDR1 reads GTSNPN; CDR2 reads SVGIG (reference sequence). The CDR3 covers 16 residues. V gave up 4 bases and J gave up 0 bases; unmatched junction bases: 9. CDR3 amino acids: CAWTKQGIYSNQPQHF. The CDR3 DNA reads TGTGCCTGGACTAAACAGGGGATTTATAGCAATCAGCCCCAGCATTTT.

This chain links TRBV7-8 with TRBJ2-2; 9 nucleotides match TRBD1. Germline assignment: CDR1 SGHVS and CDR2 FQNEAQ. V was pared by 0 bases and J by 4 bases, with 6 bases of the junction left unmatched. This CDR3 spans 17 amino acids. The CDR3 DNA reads TGTGCCAGCAGCTTAGCTATTCAGGACAGGGGCACCGGGGAGCTGTTTTTT. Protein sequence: CASSLAIQDRGTGELFF. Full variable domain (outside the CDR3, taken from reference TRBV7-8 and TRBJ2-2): GAGVSQSPRYKVAKRGQDVALRCDPISGHVSLFWYQQALGQGPEFLTYFQNEAQLDKSGLPSDRFFAERPEGSVSTLKIQRTQQEDSAVYLCASSLAIQDRGTGELFFGEGSRLTVL.

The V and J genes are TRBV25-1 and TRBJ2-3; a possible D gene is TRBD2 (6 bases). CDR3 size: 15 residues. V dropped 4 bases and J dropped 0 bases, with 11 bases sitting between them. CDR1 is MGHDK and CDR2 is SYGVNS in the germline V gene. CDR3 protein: CASSVGGVSTDTQYF. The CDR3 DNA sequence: TGTGCCAGCAGTGTTGGAGGGGTCAGCACAGATACGCAGTATTTT.

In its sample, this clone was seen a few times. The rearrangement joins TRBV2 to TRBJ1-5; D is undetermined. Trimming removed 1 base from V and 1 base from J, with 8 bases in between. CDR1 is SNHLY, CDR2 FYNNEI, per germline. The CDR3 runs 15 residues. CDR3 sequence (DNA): TGTGCCAGCAGTGAAGAGGAGATAAGCAATCAGCCCCAGCATTTT. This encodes CASSEEEISNQPQHF.

As DNA, the CDR3 is TGTGCCAGCAGCGACCGGGACAGGTGTGGCTACACCTTC. As protein: CASSDRDRCGYTF. This chain uses TRBV13 with TRBJ1-2, with 8 bases fitting TRBD1. The germline V gene has CDR1 PRHDT and CDR2 FYEKMQ (reference sequence). V shed 5 bases and J 7 bases; nucleotides not matched to a gene: 6. The CDR3 is made up of 13 amino acids.

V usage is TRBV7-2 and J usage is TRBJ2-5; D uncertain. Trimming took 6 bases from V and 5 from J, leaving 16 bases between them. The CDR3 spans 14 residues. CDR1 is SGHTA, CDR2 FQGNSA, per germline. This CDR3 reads CASSLSLVRETQYF. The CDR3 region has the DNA TGTGCCAGCAGTCTCTCCCTGGTCAGGGAGACCCAGTACTTC.

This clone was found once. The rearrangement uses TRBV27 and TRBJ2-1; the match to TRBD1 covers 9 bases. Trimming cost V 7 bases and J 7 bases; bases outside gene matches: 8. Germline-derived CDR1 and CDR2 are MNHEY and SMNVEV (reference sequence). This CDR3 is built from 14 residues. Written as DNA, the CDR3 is TGTGCCAGCATCCAAATGGGGACAGGGAATGAGCAGTTCTTC. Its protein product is CASIQMGTGNEQFF.

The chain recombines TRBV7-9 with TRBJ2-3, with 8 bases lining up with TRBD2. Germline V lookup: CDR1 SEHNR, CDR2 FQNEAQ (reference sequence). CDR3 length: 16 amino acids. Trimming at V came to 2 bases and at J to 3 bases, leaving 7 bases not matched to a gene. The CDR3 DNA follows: TGTGCCAGCAGCTTAAGGGTAGGCGGGGGGACAGATACGCAGTATTTT. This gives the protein CASSLRVGGGTDTQYF. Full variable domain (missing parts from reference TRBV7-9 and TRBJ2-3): DTGVSQNPRHKITKRGQNVTFRCDPISEHNRLYWYRQTLGQGPEFLTYFQNEAQLEKSRLLSDRFSAERPKGSFSTLEIQRTEQGDSAMYLCASSLRVGGGTDTQYFGPGTRLTVL.

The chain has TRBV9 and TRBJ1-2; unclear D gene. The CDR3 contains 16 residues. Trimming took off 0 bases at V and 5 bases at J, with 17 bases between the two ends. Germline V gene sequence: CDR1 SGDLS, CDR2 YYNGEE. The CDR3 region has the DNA TGTGCCAGCAGCGTAGACGTATCGACACGCGGGTATGGCTACACCTTC. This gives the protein CASSVDVSTRGYGYTF.

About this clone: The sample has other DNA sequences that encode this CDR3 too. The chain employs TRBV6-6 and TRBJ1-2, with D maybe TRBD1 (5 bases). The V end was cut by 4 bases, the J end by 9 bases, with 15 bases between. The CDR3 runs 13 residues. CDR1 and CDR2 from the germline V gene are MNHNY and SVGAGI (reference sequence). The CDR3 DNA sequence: TGTGCCAGCAGTTCGACAGACCTTGGAAGCTACACCTTC. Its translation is CASSSTDLGSYTF.

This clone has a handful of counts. CDR3 bases: TGTGCCAGCTCACTCCCCGCACGGACTGAAGCTTTCTTT. This gives the protein CASSLPARTEAFF. The rearrangement joins TRBV18 to TRBJ1-1; D gene unclear. Trimming stripped 4 bases from V and 5 bases from J, with 11 bases between. Germline CDR1 reads KGHSH; CDR2 reads LQKENI. The length of the CDR3 is 13 residues.

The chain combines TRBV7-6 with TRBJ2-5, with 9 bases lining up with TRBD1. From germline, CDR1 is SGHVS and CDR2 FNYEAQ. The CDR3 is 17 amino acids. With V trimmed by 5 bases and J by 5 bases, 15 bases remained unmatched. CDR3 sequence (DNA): TGTGCCAGCAGCCCGCGTCCCGGGACAGGGACGGGGGAGACCCAGTACTTC. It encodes CASSPRPGTGTGETQYF.

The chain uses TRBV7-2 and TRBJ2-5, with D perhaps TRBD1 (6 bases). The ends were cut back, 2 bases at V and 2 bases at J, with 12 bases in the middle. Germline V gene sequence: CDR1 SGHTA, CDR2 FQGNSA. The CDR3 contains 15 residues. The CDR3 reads CASSLRWGQQETQYF. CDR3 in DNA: TGTGCCAGCAGCTTACGGTGGGGGCAACAAGAGACCCAGTACTTC.

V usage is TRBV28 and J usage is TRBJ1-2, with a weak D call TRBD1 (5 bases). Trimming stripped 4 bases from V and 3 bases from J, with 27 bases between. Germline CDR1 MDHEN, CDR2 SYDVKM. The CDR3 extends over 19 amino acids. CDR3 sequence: CASSSPHGTRSVFDYGYTF. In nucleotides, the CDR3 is TGTGCCAGCAGTTCACCTCACGGGACTCGGAGTGTGTTTGACTATGGCTACACCTTC.

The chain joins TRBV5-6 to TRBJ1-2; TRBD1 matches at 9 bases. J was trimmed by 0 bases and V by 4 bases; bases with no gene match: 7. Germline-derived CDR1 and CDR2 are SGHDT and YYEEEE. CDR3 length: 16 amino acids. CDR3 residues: CASSTRDRAANYGYTF. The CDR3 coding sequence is TGTGCCAGCAGCACCCGGGACAGGGCGGCTAACTATGGCTACACCTTC.

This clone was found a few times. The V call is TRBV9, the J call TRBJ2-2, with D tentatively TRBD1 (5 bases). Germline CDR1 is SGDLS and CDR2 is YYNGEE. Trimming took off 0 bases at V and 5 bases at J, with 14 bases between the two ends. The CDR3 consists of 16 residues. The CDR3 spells CASSVVKGVGTGELFF. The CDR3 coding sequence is TGTGCCAGCAGCGTAGTGAAAGGGGTCGGAACCGGGGAGCTGTTTTTT.

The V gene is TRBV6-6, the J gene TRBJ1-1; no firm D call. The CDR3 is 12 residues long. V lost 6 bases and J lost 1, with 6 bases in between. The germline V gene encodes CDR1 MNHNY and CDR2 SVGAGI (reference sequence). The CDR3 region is CASRSGNTEAFF. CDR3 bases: TGTGCCAGCAGGTCAGGGAACACTGAAGCTTTCTTT.

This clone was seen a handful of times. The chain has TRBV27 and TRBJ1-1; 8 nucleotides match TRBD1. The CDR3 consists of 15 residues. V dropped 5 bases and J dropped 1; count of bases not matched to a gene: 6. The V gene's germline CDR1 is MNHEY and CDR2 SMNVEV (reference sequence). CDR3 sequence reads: CASSDQGARNTEAFF. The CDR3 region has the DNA TGTGCCAGCAGTGATCAGGGGGCGCGGAACACTGAAGCTTTCTTT.

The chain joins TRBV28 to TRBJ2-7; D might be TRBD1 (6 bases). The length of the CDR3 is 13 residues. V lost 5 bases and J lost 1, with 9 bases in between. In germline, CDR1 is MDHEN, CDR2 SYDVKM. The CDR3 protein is CASSHRDSYEQYF. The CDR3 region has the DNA TGTGCCAGCAGTCACAGGGATTCCTACGAGCAGTACTTC.

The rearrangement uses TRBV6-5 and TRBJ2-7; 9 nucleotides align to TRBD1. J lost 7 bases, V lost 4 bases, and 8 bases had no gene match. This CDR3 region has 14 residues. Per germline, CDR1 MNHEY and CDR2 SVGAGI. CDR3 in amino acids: CASSSAGQGWEQYF. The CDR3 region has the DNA TGTGCCAGCAGTTCCGCCGGACAGGGGTGGGAGCAGTACTTC.

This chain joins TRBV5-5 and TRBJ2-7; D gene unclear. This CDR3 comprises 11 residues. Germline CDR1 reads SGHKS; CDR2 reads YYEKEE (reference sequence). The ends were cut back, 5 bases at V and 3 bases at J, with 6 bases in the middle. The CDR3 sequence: CASSYSYEQYF. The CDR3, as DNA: TGTGCCAGCAGTTATAGCTACGAGCAGTACTTC.

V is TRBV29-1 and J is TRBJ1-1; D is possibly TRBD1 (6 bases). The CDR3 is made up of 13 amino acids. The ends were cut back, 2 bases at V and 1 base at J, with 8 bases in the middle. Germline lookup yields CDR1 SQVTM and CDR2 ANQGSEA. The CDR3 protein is CSVERGGNTEAFF. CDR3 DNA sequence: TGCAGCGTTGAAAGGGGGGGGAACACTGAAGCTTTCTTT. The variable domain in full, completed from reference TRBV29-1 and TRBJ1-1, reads SAVISQKPSRDICQRGTSLTIQCQVDSQVTMMFWYRQQPGQSLTLIATANQGSEATYESGFVIDKFPISRPNLTFSTLTVSNMSPEDSSIYLCSVERGGNTEAFFGQGTRLTVV.

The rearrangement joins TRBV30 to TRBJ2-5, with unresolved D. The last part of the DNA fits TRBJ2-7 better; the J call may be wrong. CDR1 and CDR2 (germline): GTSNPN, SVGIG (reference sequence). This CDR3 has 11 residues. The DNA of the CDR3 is TGTGCCTGGGCAATGCCCCACGAGCAGTACTTC. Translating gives CAWAMPHEQYF.

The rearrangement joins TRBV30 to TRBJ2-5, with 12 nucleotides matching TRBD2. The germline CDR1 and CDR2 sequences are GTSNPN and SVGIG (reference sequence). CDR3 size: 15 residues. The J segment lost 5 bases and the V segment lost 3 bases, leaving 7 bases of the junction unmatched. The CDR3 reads CAWRTGLAGMETQYF. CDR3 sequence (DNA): TGTGCCTGGAGGACGGGACTAGCGGGTATGGAGACCCAGTACTTC.

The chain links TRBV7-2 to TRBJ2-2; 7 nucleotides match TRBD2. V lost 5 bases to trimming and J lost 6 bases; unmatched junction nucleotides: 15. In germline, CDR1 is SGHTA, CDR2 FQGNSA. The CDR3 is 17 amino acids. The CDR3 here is CASSPNGGSTTSGELFF. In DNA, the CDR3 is TGTGCCAGCAGCCCCAATGGCGGGAGTACCACGTCCGGGGAGCTGTTTTTT.

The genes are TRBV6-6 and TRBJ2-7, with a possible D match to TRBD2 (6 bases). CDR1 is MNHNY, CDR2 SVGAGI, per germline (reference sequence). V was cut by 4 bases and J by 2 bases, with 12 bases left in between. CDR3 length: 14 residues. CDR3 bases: TGTGCCAGCAGTTCCGGGGGAGGACCCTACGAGCAGTACTTC. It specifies CASSSGGGPYEQYF.